Sequencing of this TCR beta chain was carried out in a study of blood T cell repertoires in COVID-19. Study in general: Acute and convalescent COVID-19 samples came from the United States, Italy and Spain.

The Seattle patients joined while their infection was active and were tracked longitudinally afterward. Original methodology: For nucleated cells, counts were estimated from reference gene primer amplification. The data were produced by immunoSEQ multiplex PCR, yet TCRdb's version contains in-frame clones alone and is incomplete. The V and J calls and clone size come from that table; D and trimming were worked out from the DNA. Here the sample spans some 240,000 clones, 75% to 85% being singletons. The germline V gene has CDR1 KGHDR and CDR2 SFDVKD. This CDR3 contains 11 residues. Trimming took 7 bases from V and 6 from J, leaving 6 bases between them.

Material for sequencing was peripheral blood. The receptor was isolated from an older woman with COVID-19, enrolled during active disease. The V and J genes are TRBV24-1 and TRBJ2-1; D call uncertain. This chain's CDR3 is CATSTANEQFF. For the CDR3, the DNA is TGTGCCACCAGCACTGCCAATGAGCAGTTCTTC.